The TCR beta chain under discussion was sequenced for a study of blood T cell repertoires in COVID-19. Trimming took off 6 bases at V and 4 bases at J, with 19 bases between the two ends. CDR3 length: 16 amino acids. CDR1 and CDR2 (germline): LGHDT, YNNKEL (reference sequence). Produced via immunoSEQ multiplex PCR; TCRdb's table is partial and in-frame only. This table holds nearly 300,000 clones, under 90% found once. The chain joins TRBV3-1 (or the pseudogene TRBV3-2) to TRBJ1-3; possibly TRBD1 for D (5 bases). The receptor's source is a woman aged 45-59 years who had been exposed to COVID-19. Specimen: PBMCs or T cells enriched from blood (not recorded which). The CDR3 region has the DNA TGTGCCAGCAGAACAAACAGGTTCGCGGTGGGAAACACCATATATTTT. Its translation is CASRTNRFAVGNTIYF.